This T cell receptor beta chain derives from a study of T cells after yellow fever vaccination. On the study more broadly: For low cell numbers, libraries were made with SMART-Seq v4 Ultra Low Input. Study findings and constraints: Researchers noted that a small share of clonotypes showed up in both CD4 and CD8 compartments.

This clonotype was detected many times. Its antigen is unidentified. TCRdb itself ran the 5' RACE reads through MiXCR, one entry per CDR3 protein. The sample shows under 150,000 distinct CDR3 sequences, 6.5% to 8.5% of them seen only once. Per germline, CDR1 DFQATT and CDR2 SNEGSKA (reference sequence). The CDR3 spans 14 residues. V was trimmed by 4 bases and J by 3 bases, leaving 10 bases between them. The source material was CD4+ T cells sorted from PBMCs, sampled 5 days after the yellow fever booster vaccination. V usage is TRBV20-1 and J usage is TRBJ2-6; no firm D call. The TCR was taken from a man aged 25 to 40 who received the YFV17D yellow fever vaccine. CDR3 amino acids: CSATSRRGANVLTF. CDR3 DNA sequence: TGCAGTGCTACCTCAAGGCGTGGGGCCAACGTCCTGACTTTC.